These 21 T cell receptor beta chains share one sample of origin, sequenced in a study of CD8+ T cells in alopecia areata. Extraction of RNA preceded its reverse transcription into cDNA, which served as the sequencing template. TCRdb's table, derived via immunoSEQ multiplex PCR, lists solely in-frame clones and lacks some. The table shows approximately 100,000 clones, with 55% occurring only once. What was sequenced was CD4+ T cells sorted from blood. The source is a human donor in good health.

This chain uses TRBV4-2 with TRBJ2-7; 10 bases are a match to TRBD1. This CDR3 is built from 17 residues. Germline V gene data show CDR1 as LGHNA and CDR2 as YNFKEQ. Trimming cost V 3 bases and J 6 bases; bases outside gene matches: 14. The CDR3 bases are TGTGCCAGCAGCCAGGTTGAGCGGGGACAGGGGAGCAGCGAGCAGTACTTC. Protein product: CASSQVERGQGSSEQYF.

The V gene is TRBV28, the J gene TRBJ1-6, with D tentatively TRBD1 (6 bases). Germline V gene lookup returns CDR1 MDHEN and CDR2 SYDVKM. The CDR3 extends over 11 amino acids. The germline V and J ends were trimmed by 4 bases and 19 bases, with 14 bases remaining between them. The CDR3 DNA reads TGTGCCAGCAGTTCGGGACACCTTGAACACTTT. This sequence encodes CASSSGHLEHF.

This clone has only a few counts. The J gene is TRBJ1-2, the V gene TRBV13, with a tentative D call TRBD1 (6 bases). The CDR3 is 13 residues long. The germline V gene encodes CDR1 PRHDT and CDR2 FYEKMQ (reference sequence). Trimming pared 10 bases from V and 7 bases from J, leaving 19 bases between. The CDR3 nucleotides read TGTGCCACCGGAAGGGGGGAGTATGGTGGCTACACCTTC. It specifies CATGRGEYGGYTF. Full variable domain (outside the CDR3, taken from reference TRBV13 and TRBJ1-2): AAGVIQSPRHLIKEKRETATLKCYPIPRHDTVYWYQQGPGQDPQFLISFYEKMQSDKGSIPDRFSAQQFSDYHSELNMSSLELGDSALYFCATGRGEYGGYTFGSGTRLTVV.

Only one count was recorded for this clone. CDR3 nucleotides: TGTGCCAGCAGTTTTGGAGCTTCGGGAAACATTCAGTACTTC. Protein sequence: CASSFGASGNIQYF. The V gene is TRBV27, the J gene TRBJ2-4; D gene uncertain. Trimming pared 3 bases from V and 6 bases from J, leaving 12 bases between. CDR1 is MNHEY, CDR2 SMNVEV, per germline (reference sequence). This CDR3 region has 14 residues.

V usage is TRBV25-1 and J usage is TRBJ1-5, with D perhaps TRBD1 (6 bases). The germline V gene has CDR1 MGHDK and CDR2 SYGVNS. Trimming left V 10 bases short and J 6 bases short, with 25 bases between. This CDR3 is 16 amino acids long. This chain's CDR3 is CATSGAGAPHGQPQHF. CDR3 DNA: TGTGCCACCTCGGGGGCGGGGGCACCCCATGGTCAGCCCCAGCATTTT.

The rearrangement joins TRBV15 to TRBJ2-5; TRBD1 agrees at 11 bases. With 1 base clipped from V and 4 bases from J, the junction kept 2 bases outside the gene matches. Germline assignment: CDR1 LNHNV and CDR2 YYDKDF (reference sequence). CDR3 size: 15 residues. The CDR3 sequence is CATSRGGTGGETQYF. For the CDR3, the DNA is TGTGCCACCAGCAGAGGGGGGACAGGGGGAGAGACCCAGTACTTC.

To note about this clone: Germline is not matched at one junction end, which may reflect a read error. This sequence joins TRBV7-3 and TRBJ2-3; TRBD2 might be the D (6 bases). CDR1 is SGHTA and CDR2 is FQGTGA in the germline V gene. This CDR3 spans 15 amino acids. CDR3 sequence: CASILMIAATDTQYF. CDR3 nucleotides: TGTGCCAGCATCTTAATGATAGCGGCGACAGATACGCAGTATTTT.

The CDR3 DNA reads TGTGCCAGCAGTTACTCGAGCGCCTTAGCTAACTATGGCTACACCTTC. Translation: CASSYSSALANYGYTF. V usage is TRBV6-6 and J usage is TRBJ1-2; D gene unclear. V lost 0 bases to trimming and J lost 0 bases, with 11 bases between them. CDR3 length equals 16 residues. The germline V gene has CDR1 MNHNY and CDR2 SVGAGI (reference sequence).

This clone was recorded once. The CDR3, as DNA: TGTGCCAGCAGCTTAGAGACAGTTATGAACACTGAAGCTTTCTTT. Translating gives CASSLETVMNTEAFF. The J gene is TRBJ1-1, the V gene TRBV11-2; a weak D match, TRBD1 (5 bases). The CDR3 is 15 amino acids. Germline CDR1 and CDR2: SGHAT and FQNNGV. The V gene lost 0 bases and the J gene lost 0 bases, with 8 bases spanning the gap.

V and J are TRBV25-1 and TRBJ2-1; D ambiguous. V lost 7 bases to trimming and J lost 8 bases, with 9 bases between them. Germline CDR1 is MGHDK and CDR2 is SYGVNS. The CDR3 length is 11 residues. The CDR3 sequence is CASTGLDEQFF. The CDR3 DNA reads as TGTGCCAGCACGGGCCTGGATGAGCAGTTCTTC.

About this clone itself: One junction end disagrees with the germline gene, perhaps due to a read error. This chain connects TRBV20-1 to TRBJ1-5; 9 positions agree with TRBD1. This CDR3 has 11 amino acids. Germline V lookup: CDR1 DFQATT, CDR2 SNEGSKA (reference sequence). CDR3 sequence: CSAPLGQGPIF. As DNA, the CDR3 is TGCAGTGCTCCCCTGGGACAGGGACCCATTTTT.

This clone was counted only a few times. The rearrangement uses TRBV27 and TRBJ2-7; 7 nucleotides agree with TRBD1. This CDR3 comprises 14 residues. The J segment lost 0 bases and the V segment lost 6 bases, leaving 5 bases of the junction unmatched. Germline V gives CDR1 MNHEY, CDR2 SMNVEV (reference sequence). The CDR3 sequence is CASSRRTGSYEQYF. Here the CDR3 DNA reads TGTGCCAGCAGCAGGAGGACAGGCTCCTACGAGCAGTACTTC.

The CDR3 nucleotides are TGTGCCAGCAGCTTAGCGCGGACAGGGAGTGGGGAGACCCAGTACTTC. This codes for CASSLARTGSGETQYF. The V and J genes are TRBV7-8 and TRBJ2-5; TRBD1 aligns across 8 bases. The J segment lost 5 bases and the V segment lost 0 bases, leaving 8 bases of the junction unmatched. From germline, CDR1 is SGHVS and CDR2 FQNEAQ. The CDR3 length is 16 residues.

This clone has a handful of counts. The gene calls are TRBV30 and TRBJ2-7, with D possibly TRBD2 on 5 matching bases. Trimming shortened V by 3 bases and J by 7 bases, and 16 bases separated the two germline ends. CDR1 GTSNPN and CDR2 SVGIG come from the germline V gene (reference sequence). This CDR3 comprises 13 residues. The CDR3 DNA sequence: TGTGCCTGGAGGAGGGCGGTGGGGAAGGAGCAGTACTTC. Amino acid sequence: CAWRRAVGKEQYF.

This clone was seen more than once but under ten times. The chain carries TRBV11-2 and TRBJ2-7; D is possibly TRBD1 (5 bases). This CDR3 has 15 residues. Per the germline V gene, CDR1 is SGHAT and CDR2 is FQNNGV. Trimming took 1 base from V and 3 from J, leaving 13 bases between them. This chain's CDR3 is CASSLGPGMRYEQYF. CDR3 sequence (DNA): TGTGCCAGCAGCTTAGGCCCAGGGATGCGCTACGAGCAGTACTTC. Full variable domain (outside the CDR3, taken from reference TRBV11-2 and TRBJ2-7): EAGVAQSPRYKIIEKRQSVAFWCNPISGHATLYWYQQILGQGPKLLIQFQNNGVVDDSQLPKDRFSAERLKGVDSTLKIQPAKLEDSAVYLCASSLGPGMRYEQYFGPGTRLTVT.

The CDR3 loop is CASSLVIGSSMNTEAFF. The CDR3 DNA follows: TGTGCCAGCAGCTTGGTTATTGGCAGCTCCATGAACACTGAAGCTTTCTTT. V gene TRBV5-6 combines with J gene TRBJ1-1; D gene ambiguous. Germline V gives CDR1 SGHDT, CDR2 YYEEEE. V was trimmed by 0 bases and J by 0 bases, leaving 15 bases between them. CDR3 length: 17 residues.

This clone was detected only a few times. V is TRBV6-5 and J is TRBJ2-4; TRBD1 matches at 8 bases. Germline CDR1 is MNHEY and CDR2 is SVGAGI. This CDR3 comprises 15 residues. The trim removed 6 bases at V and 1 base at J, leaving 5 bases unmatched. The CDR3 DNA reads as TGTGCCAGCAGAGGGAACAGGGGGGCCAAAAACATTCAGTACTTC. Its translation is CASRGNRGAKNIQYF.

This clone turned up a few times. The CDR3 DNA is TGTGCCAGCAGTGAGAAAACTGAAGCTTTCTTT. As protein: CASSEKTEAFF. The gene calls are TRBV7-9 and TRBJ1-1; no clear D. V shed 6 bases and J shed 5 bases, with 7 bases lying between them. Germline V gives CDR1 SEHNR, CDR2 FQNEAQ (reference sequence). This CDR3 has 11 amino acids.

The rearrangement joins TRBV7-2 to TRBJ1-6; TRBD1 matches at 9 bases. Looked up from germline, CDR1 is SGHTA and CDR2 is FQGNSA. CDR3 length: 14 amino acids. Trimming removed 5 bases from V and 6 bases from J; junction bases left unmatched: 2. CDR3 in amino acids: CASSGQGFNSPLHF. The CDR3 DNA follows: TGTGCCAGCAGCGGACAGGGGTTTAATTCACCCCTCCACTTT.

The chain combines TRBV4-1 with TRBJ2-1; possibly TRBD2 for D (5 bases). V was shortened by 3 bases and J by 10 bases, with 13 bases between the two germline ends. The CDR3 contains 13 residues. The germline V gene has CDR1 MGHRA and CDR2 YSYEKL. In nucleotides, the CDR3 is TGCGCCAGCAGCCACCGAGTGGGGAGCGAGCAGTTCTTC. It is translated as CASSHRVGSEQFF.

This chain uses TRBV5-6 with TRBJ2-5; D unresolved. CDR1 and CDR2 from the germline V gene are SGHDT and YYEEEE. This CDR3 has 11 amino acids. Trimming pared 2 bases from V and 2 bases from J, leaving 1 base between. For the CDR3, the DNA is TGTGCCAGCAGCTTTCAAGAGACCCAGTACTTC. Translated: CASSFQETQYF.